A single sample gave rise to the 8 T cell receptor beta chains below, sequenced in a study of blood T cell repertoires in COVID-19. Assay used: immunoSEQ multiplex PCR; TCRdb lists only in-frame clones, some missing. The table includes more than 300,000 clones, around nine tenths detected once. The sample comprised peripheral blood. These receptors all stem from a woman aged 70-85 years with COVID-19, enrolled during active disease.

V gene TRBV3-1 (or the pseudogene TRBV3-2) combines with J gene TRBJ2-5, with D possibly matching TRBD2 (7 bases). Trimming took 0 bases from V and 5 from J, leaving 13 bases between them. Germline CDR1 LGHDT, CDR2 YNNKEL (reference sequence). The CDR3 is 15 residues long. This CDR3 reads CASSQDSGGRETQYF. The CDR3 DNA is TGTGCCAGCAGCCAAGATTCGGGGGGCAGGGAGACCCAGTACTTC.

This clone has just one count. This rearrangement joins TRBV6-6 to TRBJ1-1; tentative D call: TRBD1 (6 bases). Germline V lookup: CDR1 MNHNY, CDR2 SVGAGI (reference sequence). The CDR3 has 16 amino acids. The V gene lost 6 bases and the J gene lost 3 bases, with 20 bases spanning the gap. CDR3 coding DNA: TGTGCCAGCAGCGAACGGACAGTGGCATTCGACACTGAAGCTTTCTTT. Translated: CASSERTVAFDTEAFF.

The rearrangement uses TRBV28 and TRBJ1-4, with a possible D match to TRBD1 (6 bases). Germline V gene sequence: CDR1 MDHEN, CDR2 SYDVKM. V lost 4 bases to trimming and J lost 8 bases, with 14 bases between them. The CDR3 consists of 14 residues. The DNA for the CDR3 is TGTGCCAGCAGTTCGACCGGGACACAAGAAAAACTGTTTTTT. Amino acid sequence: CASSSTGTQEKLFF.

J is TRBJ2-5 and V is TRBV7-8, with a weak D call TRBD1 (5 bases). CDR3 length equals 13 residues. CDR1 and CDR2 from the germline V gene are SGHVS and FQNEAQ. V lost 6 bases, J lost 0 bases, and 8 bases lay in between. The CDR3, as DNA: TGTGCCAGCAGTACAGGATACCAAGAGACCCAGTACTTC. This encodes CASSTGYQETQYF.

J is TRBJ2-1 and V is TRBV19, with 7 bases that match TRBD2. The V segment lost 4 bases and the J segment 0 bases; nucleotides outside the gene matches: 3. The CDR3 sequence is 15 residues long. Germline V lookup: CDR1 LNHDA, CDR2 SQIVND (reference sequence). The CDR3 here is CASSTLAGSYNEQFF. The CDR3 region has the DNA TGTGCCAGTAGTACCTTAGCGGGCTCCTACAATGAGCAGTTCTTC.

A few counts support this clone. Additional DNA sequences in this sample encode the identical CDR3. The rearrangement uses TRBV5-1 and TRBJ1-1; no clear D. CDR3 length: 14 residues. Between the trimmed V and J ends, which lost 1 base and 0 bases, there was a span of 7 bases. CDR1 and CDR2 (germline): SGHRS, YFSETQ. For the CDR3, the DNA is TGCGCCAGCAGCTTGACTCAGGTGAACACTGAAGCTTTCTTT. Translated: CASSLTQVNTEAFF.

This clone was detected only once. The CDR3 sequence: CASSFVSGHEQFF. As DNA, the CDR3 is TGTGCCAGCAGTTTTGTAAGTGGCCATGAGCAGTTCTTC. The rearrangement uses TRBV12-3 or TRBV12-4 and TRBJ2-1, with D hard to call. V gave up 3 bases and J gave up 8 bases, with 11 bases separating them. The CDR3 has 13 residues.

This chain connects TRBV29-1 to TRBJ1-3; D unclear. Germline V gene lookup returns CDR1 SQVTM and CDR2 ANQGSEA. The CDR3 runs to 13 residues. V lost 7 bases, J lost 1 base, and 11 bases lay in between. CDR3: CSAEEGSGNTIYF. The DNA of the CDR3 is TGCAGCGCGGAGGAGGGTTCTGGAAACACCATATATTTT. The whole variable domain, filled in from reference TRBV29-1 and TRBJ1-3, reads SAVISQKPSRDICQRGTSLTIQCQVDSQVTMMFWYRQQPGQSLTLIATANQGSEATYESGFVIDKFPISRPNLTFSTLTVSNMSPEDSSIYLCSAEEGSGNTIYFGEGSWLTVV.